This T cell receptor beta chain was obtained from a study of beta chain features in type 1 diabetes. Study-level points and caveats: In every one of the four CD4+ subsets, TCRB CDR3s were moderately but significantly shorter in Type 1 diabetes patients. The naive, central memory and Treg TCRB repertoires showed an apparent similarity that was greater among patients than among healthy donors.

All of the isolated RNA was reverse transcribed, so expressed TCRB transcripts were sequenced. Some clones are missing from TCRdb's copy, which holds only in-frame ones; the method was immunoSEQ multiplex PCR. The data show 450,000 to 600,000 clones, approximately 30% seen once. Blood was drawn once from each donor into heparinised tubes. The draws averaged about 110 mL. Each of the CD4+ naive, central memory, regulatory and stem cell-like memory populations was sorted via CD45RO/CCR7/CD25/CD127/CD95/CD27. Points on this clone: Its target is unknown. The sample carries other DNA sequences with the same CDR3.

This CDR3 contains 15 residues. CDR1 is MDHEN, CDR2 SYDVKM, per germline. V lost 3 bases to trimming and J lost 5 bases, with 16 bases between them. Sample: naive CD4+ T cells from blood. The receptor was isolated from a man younger than 35 in good health. The chain carries TRBV28 and TRBJ2-5; a possible D gene is TRBD2 (6 bases). CDR3 amino acids: CASSLIERARETQYF. DNA for the CDR3: TGTGCCAGCAGTTTGATCGAGCGGGCGCGGGAGACCCAGTACTTC.